The sequence of this T cell receptor beta chain was determined in a study of OX40 agonist ivuxolimab in advanced cancers. The study in broad terms: Ivuxolimab was an agonistic, fully human IgG2 monoclonal antibody directed against OX40 (CD134), a costimulatory receptor. Intravenous ivuxolimab was administered to patients every 2 weeks at six dose levels: 0.01, 0.1, 0.3, 1.5, 3 and 10 mg/kg. Of the approximately 50 patients in dose escalation, some 20 had hepatocellular carcinoma, about 15 had melanoma, 9 had renal cell carcinoma and 9 had head and neck cancer. The dose-escalation cohort was 80% to 90% male with a mean age of 60 years, ranging from roughly 20 to 80. Patients were allowed to have had prior anti-PD-1, anti-PD-L1 or anti-CTLA-4 therapy, and approximately 40% of the dose-escalation patients had previously received checkpoint inhibitors. Partial responses were achieved by three dose-escalation patients, of whom one had hepatocellular carcinoma and two had cutaneous melanoma. The purpose of peripheral TCRbeta sequencing was to test whether ivuxolimab changed TCR sequence diversity and led to clonal T-cell expansion. The paper describes the monotherapy dose-escalation part (N ≈ 52 patients) of the phase I trial of ivuxolimab.

To sequence the TCRbeta CDR3 region, genomic DNA was isolated from the sorted cells. The immunoSEQ Assay was used for sequencing of TCRbeta CDR3 regions. Entries here come from immuneACCESS through TCRdb and include only in-frame sequences with V and J called. Some clones fail to appear in such tables; in the studies checked, an unresolved V gene covers under half of the shortfall, and the cause of the remainder is unknown. This sample gives 90,000 to 100,000 clones in total; less than 90% of them show up just once. Around 0.8% of the sample belongs to the ten largest clones. CDR1 and CDR2 (MDHEN, SYDVKM) derive from the germline V gene. From V the trimming removes 6 bases and from J it removes 2 bases, while the gene matches leave 4 bases of the junction unaccounted for. Counted from cysteine to phenylalanine, this CDR3 has 14 amino acids. Only the CDR3 part of the read is kept: 42 bases, read in frame from the first base.

Patients with autoimmune disease history or receiving systemic immunosuppression were excluded from the trial. In every dose cohort, peripheral blood was drawn for TCR sequencing at baseline, cycle 4 day 1, and cycle 7 day 1. Samples were obtained from an open-label, multicenter, first-in-human phase I dose-escalation trial of ivuxolimab. The trial enrolled adults with locally advanced or metastatic head and neck squamous cell, hepatocellular, melanoma or renal cell carcinoma. Before TCR sequencing, CD4+ T cells and CD8+ T cells were sorted from peripheral blood as separate populations. About this clone itself: Its antigen remains undetermined. Base qualities were left out, and no much larger clone turns up one base away.

What the study reported, not specific to this receptor: The antigen specificity of the peripheral T cells that underwent clonal expansion was not determined. At doses of 0.1 to 3.0 mg/kg, clonal expansion of both CD4+ and CD8+ blood T cells was observed from baseline to week 6. In the 0.1-3.0 mg/kg groups, partial responders had among the lowest normalized peripheral clonal expansion, particularly in CD8+ T cells. Low levels of normalized T-cell clonal expansion were also shown by some nonresponding patients. After ivuxolimab, CD8+ T cells had more expanded clones than CD4+ T cells on average.

The clonotype comes from an adult with an advanced solid tumor such as melanoma, head and neck, liver or kidney cancer. Recombination connected TRBV28 to TRBJ2-1; 7 central bases correspond to TRBD2. The sample here was CD4+ or CD8+ T cells sorted from blood, taken in a trial of the OX40 agonist ivuxolimab. The CDR3 reads as follows: CASRVAGTYNEQFF. The DNA sequence is given as TGTGCCAGCAGAGTAGCGGGCACCTACAATGAGCAGTTCTTC.